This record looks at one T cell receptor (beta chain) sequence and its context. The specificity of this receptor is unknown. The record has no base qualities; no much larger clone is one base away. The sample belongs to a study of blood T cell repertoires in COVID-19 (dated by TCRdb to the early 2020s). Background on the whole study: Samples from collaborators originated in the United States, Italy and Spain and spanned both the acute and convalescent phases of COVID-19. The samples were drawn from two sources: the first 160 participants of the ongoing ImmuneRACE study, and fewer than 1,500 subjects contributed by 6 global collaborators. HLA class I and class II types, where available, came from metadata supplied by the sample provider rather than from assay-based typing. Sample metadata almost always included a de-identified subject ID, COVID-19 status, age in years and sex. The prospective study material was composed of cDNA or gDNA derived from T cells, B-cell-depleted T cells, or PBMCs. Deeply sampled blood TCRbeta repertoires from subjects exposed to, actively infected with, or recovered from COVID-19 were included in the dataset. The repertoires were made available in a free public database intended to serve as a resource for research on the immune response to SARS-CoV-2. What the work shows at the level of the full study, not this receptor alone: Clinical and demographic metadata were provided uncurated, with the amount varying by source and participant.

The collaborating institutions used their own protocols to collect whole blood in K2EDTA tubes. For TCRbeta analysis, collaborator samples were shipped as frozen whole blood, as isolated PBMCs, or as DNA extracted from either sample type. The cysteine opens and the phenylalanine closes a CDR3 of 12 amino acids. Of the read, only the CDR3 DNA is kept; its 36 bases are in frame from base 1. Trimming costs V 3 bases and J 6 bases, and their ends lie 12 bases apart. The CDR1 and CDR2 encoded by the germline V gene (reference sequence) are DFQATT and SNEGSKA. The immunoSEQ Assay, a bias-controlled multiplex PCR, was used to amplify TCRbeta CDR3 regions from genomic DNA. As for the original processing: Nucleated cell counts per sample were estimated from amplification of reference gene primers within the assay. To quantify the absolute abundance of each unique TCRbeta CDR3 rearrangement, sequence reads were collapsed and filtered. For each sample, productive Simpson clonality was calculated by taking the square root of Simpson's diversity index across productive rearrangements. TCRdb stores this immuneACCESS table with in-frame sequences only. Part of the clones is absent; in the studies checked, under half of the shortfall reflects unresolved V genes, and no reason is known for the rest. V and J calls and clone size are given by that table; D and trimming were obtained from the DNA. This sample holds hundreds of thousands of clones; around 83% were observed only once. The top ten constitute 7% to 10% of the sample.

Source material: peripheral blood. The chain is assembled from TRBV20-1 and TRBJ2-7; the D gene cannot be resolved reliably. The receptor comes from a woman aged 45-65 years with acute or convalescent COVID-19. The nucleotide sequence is TGCAGTGCTAGTATTATGAGTGCCGAGCAGTACTTC. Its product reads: CSASIMSAEQYF.